These T cell receptor beta chains were read from a single sample in a study of cytomegalovirus exposure and HLA in healthy donors. Sequenced by immunoSEQ multiplex PCR; TCRdb stores in-frame clones only, minus some. Of about 210,000 clones detected, about four fifths appear once; the ten largest clones hold approximately 2.9%. Sequencing was carried out using PBMCs. These receptors originate from a man aged 25-45 years in good health and CMV-seronegative. The CDR3 runs from the conserved cysteine through the conserved F or W. A D gene is named only where the DNA matches it firmly. Only part of the rows carry a size: once, few, many, or a class if the clone is expanded.

TRBD2	TRBV6-1	TRBJ2-7	-	TGTGCCAGCAGCGAATTCCTAGCGGGGCTTACTAAGGGCTCCTACAAGCAGTACTTC	CASSEFLAGLTKGSYKQYF
-	TRBV21-1	TRBJ2-7	-	TGTGCCAGCAGCAAGCCCCCCGAGTACCACGAGCAGTACTTC	CASSKPPEYHEQYF
TRBD1	TRBV6-1	TRBJ2-7	-	TGCGCCAGCAGTGGGACAGGGGGCCATCACGAGCAGTACTTC	CASSGTGGHHEQYF
-	TRBV28	TRBJ1-2	-	TGTGCCAGCGGTCTTGGGGCTAGCTATGGCTACACCTTC	CASGLGASYGYTF
-	TRBV28	TRBJ1-1	-	TGTGCCAGCATCTCCTCAAGGGGGATGAACACTGAAGCTTTCTTT	CASISSRGMNTEAFF
-	TRBV19	TRBJ1-1	few	TGTGCCAGTAGTACCAACAGGCGTCCCACTGAAGCTTTCTTT	CASSTNRRPTEAFF
-	TRBV29-1	TRBJ1-3	-	TGCAGCGTTGAAGGAGTCTCTGGAAACACCATATATTTT	CSVEGVSGNTIYF
-	TRBV7-3	TRBJ2-6	-	TGTGCCAGCAGCCTACAGGGAGCTGGGGCCAGCGTCCTGACTTTC	CASSLQGAGASVLTF
-	TRBV4-1	TRBJ1-1	-	TGCGCCAGCAGCCAAGTCGGGGGTTTGAACACTGAAGCTTTCTTT	CASSQVGGLNTEAFF
-	TRBV5-1	TRBJ2-2	-	TGCGCCAGCAGCTTGAGACCCGGGGAGCTTCGAGACACCGGGGAGCTGTTTTTT	CASSLRPGELRDTGELFF
-	TRBV25-1	TRBJ1-1	-	TGTGCCAGCAGTGAACGCGCTGGGGCTCCTCGTGAAGCTTTCTTT	CASSERAGAPREAFF
-	TRBV5-1	TRBJ2-3	-	TGCGCCAGCAGCTCCCCCGACAGCTACACAGATACGCAGTATTTT	CASSSPDSYTDTQYF
TRBD1	TRBV28	TRBJ1-1	-	TGTGCCAGCAGCCTCGACAGGGCGAACACTGAAGCTTTCTTT	CASSLDRANTEAFF
-	TRBV6-1	TRBJ2-7	-	TGTGCCAGCAGGGATAGGGGCGAGCAGTACTTC	CASRDRGEQYF
-	TRBV5-1	TRBJ1-6	-	TGCGCCAGCAGATATCAATCCGGACAAGGGGGATCACCCCTCCACTTT	CASRYQSGQGGSPLHF
-	TRBV7-2	TRBJ2-5	-	TGTGCCAGCAGCCCATGGCTAGCCCAAGAGACCCAGTACTTC	CASSPWLAQETQYF
TRBD2	TRBV28	TRBJ2-7	-	TGTGCCAGCAGCCTTAGCGGGGGGTCCGTCTACGAGCAGTACTTC	CASSLSGGSVYEQYF
-	TRBV7-6	TRBJ2-7	-	TGTGCCAGCAGTTGGGGGACTGGGGCCATCTACGAGCAGTACTTC	CASSWGTGAIYEQYF
-	TRBV4-1	TRBJ1-4	few	TGCGCCAGCAGCCAAGATGGGGGGAGGGATGAAAAACTGTTTTTT	CASSQDGGRDEKLFF
-	TRBV7-8	TRBJ2-1	-	TGTGCCAGCAGCGTTACAGGGAGACCCCTCTCCTACAATGAGCAGTTCTTC	CASSVTGRPLSYNEQFF
-	TRBV7-3	TRBJ2-1	-	TGTGCCAGCAGTCCCTGGCCCACCAATGAGCAGTTCTTC	CASSPWPTNEQFF
-	TRBV27	TRBJ2-4	-	TGTGCCAGCAGTGGAAACTGGGGGGAAGCCAAAAACATTCAGTACTTC	CASSGNWGEAKNIQYF
-	TRBV23-1	TRBJ2-7	-	TGCGCCAGCAGTCAACCCGGTGACCGACCCCAGGGGCCCTACGAGCAGTACTTC	CASSQPGDRPQGPYEQYF
-	TRBV7-2	TRBJ1-2	-	TGTGCCAGCAGCTTAAGCCGGGGGTGGAGTGGCTACACCTTC	CASSLSRGWSGYTF
-	TRBV27	TRBJ1-1	-	TGTGCCAGCAGCGAGGGACAAAACCACGCTGAAGCTTTCTTT	CASSEGQNHAEAFF
TRBD1	TRBV6-5	TRBJ1-6	-	TGTGCCAGCAGTTTGGGACAGGGGAAGATTCCCCTCCACTTT	CASSLGQGKIPLHF
-	TRBV18	TRBJ1-5	-	TGTGCCAGCTCACTGCAACCCGACAGGAAAAGGCAGCCCCAGCATTTT	CASSLQPDRKRQPQHF
TRBD1	TRBV28	TRBJ1-4	-	TGTGCCAGCAGTTTCCGACAGGGAAAAGATAAAAAACTGTTTTTT	CASSFRQGKDKKLFF
TRBD1	TRBV4-3	TRBJ2-6	few	TGCGCCAGCAGCCAAGGCCACAGGGGGCGGTCTGGGGCCAGCGTCCTGACTTTC	CASSQGHRGRSGASVLTF
TRBD1	TRBV27	TRBJ2-1	-	TGTGCCACCAGGCCGGGACAGACCTACAATGAGCAGTTCTTC	CATRPGQTYNEQFF
TRBD2	TRBV7-9	TRBJ2-7	-	TGTGCCAGCAGTAGTGGACTAGCGGGGGGGAGCGAGCAGTACTTC	CASSSGLAGGSEQYF
TRBD2	TRBV4-1	TRBJ2-1	-	TGCGCCAGCAGCTGGCTATTCCGGAGCGGGGTGGGAAATGAGCAGTTCTTC	CASSWLFRSGVGNEQFF
TRBD1	TRBV5-1	TRBJ1-1	-	TGCGCCAGCGATACAGGGGGCAGAACTGAAGCTTTCTTT	CASDTGGRTEAFF
TRBD2	TRBV6-5	TRBJ2-7	-	TGTGCCAGCAGCCGTCCGGGACTAGTCCACGAGCAGTACTTC	CASSRPGLVHEQYF
TRBD1	TRBV5-4	TRBJ2-5	-	TGTGCCAGCAGCTTGAGGGGGCCCACAGAGGAGACCCAGTACTTC	CASSLRGPTEETQYF
-	TRBV6-5	TRBJ1-2	once	TGTGCCAGCAGTACGACACGTTCCTATGGCTACACCTTC	CASSTTRSYGYTF
TRBD1	TRBV10-3	TRBJ1-2	-	TGTGCCATCAGTGATATAGGGGGCGGCTATGGCTACACCTTC	CAISDIGGGYGYTF
-	TRBV27	TRBJ2-7	-	TGTGCCAGCAGTTTCTACCGGCAGTCGGGAAGCGAGCAGTACTTC	CASSFYRQSGSEQYF
TRBD1	TRBV28	TRBJ1-2	-	TGTGCCAGCAGTTTCCCGACAGGGTACCGTGGCTACACCTTC	CASSFPTGYRGYTF
TRBD2	TRBV4-2	TRBJ2-1	-	TGTGCCAGCAGCCAAGATATCCCGGGGGGACCCTACAATGAGCAGTTCTTC	CASSQDIPGGPYNEQFF
TRBD2	TRBV13	TRBJ2-3	-	TGTGCCAGCAGCTTATCCCTAGCGGGGGGTGGAGATACGCAGTATTTT	CASSLSLAGGGDTQYF
TRBD1	TRBV15	TRBJ2-7	-	TGTGCCACCAGCAGCGGACAGGGGGCGACCTACGAGCAGTACTTC	CATSSGQGATYEQYF
TRBD1	TRBV7-8	TRBJ1-5	-	TGTGCCAGCAGCTCCGACAGGGGAGGTGAGGAAAATCAGCCCCAGCATTTT	CASSSDRGGEENQPQHF
TRBD1	TRBV10-2	TRBJ1-5	-	TGCGCCAGCAGTCCGCATGAGGGACAGGGAAGGCCCCAGCATTTT	CASSPHEGQGRPQHF
TRBD2	TRBV6-5	TRBJ2-5	-	TGTGCCAGCAGTTATGCGGGGGGGCGACAAGAGACCCAGTACTTC	CASSYAGGRQETQYF
-	TRBV6-5	TRBJ1-2	once	TGTGCCAGCAGTTACTCGGCAGTCTATGGCTACACCTTC	CASSYSAVYGYTF
TRBD2	TRBV7-9	TRBJ2-7	-	TGTGCCAGCAGCCTAGGGACTAGCGGGAACTTTTACGAGCAGTACTTC	CASSLGTSGNFYEQYF
TRBD1	TRBV5-1	TRBJ1-2	-	TGCGCCAGCAGCCTCCAACGGACAGGCAGGGGCTATGGCTACACCTTC	CASSLQRTGRGYGYTF
TRBD1	TRBV7-2	TRBJ2-7	-	TGTGCCAGCAGCAGAGGGACAGGGAGAGAGCAGTACTTC	CASSRGTGREQYF
TRBD1	TRBV7-9	TRBJ1-4	-	TGTGCCAGCAGTACCCGGTCCGGGACAGGGAATGAAAAACTGTTTTTT	CASSTRSGTGNEKLFF
-	TRBV5-6	TRBJ1-3	few	TGTGCCAGCAGCTTTTGGTTGAGCTCTGGAAACACCATATATTTT	CASSFWLSSGNTIYF
TRBD2	TRBV6-6	TRBJ2-2	-	TGTGCCAGCAGTTACTCCCTAGCGGGGGTGGTTGAGGAGCTGTTTTTT	CASSYSLAGVVEELFF
-	TRBV28	TRBJ1-2	-	TGTGCCAGCAGGAGACAGGCTAACTATGGCTACACCTTC	CASRRQANYGYTF
-	TRBV7-8	TRBJ2-6	-	TGTGCCAGCAGCCCACAGGACTCTGGGGCCAACGTCCTGACTTTC	CASSPQDSGANVLTF
-	TRBV4-3	TRBJ2-1	-	TGCGCCAGCAGCCCAAACCCTACAGCTGCATCCTACAATGAGCAGTTCTTC	CASSPNPTAASYNEQFF
TRBD1	TRBV19	TRBJ2-1	-	TGTGCCAGTAGTAACTCCGGGACAGGGGTTCGTAATGAGCAGTTCTTC	CASSNSGTGVRNEQFF
-	TRBV6-5	TRBJ1-1	-	TGTGCCAGCAGAAAGGACACGGTGAACACTGAAGCTTTCTTT	CASRKDTVNTEAFF
TRBD1	TRBV4-1	TRBJ2-1	-	TGCGCCAGCAGCCTCTTGACAGGGAACAATGAGCAGTTCTTC	CASSLLTGNNEQFF
TRBD1	TRBV27	TRBJ2-5	-	TGTGCCAGCAGTCCTGGACAGGGGCAAGAGACCCAGTACTTC	CASSPGQGQETQYF